The sequence of this TCR beta chain was determined in a study of blood T cells in healthy people across ages. This clonotype turned up a few times. Trimming took 3 bases from V and 1 from J, leaving 9 bases between them. The CDR3 totals 14 residues. The authors ran a second PCR of 7 to 11 cycles using a sample-barcoded 5' primer and a J-beta primer mix. From the 5' RACE reads, TCRdb called clonotypes with MiXCR, one entry per CDR3 protein. The data show some 940,000 distinct CDR3 sequences, almost 30% seen once. Another study also made use of these data, one on T cells of mothers and their children.

J is TRBJ1-1 and V is TRBV12-3 or TRBV12-4; D is uncertain. Source material: blood. This TCR was sampled from a woman between 40 and 50 years old in good health. Here the CDR3 reads CASSFPNRNTEAFF. For the CDR3, the DNA is TGTGCCAGCAGTTTTCCAAACAGGAACACTGAAGCTTTCTTT.